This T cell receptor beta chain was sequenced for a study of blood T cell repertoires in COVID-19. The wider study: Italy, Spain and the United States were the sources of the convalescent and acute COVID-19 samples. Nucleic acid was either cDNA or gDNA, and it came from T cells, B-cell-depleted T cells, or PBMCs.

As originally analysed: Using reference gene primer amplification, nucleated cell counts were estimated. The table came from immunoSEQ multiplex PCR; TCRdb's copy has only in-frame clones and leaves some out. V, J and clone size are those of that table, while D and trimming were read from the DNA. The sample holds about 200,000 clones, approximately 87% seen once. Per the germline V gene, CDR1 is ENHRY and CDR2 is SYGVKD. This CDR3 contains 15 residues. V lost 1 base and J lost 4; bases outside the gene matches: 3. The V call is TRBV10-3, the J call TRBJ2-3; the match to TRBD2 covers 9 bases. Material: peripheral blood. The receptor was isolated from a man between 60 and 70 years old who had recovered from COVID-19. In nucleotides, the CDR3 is TGTGCCATCAGTGAGTTAGCGGGAGCTCCAGATACGCAGTATTTT. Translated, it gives CAISELAGAPDTQYF.